The clone carrying this TCR beta chain was found many times. Its antigen is unidentified. This entry belongs to a study of Graves' ophthalmopathy and Graves' hyperthyroidism. Germline V gene sequence: CDR1 SGDLS, CDR2 YYNGEE. V lost 4 bases, J lost 5 bases, and 13 bases stayed unmatched. The CDR3 is 16 amino acids. Whole-study findings and limits: The model achieved about 70% sensitivity and 72% to 75% specificity for ophthalmopathy progression. Blood contained most expanded thyroid clonotypes exceeding 0.001 frequency.

The term stable hyperthyroidism indicated an absence of ophthalmopathy within 18 months of follow-up. Clinicians diagnosed using symptoms, serum thyroxine, TRAb, thyroid ultrasound and orbital computed tomography. Amplified TCR beta CDR3 regions were obtained using RNA transcripts as template. HTBI primers were employed in first-round RT-PCR, then a second-round multiplex PCR followed. TCRdb itself ran the multiplex PCR reads through MiXCR, one entry per CDR3 protein. The table lists more than 300,000 distinct CDR3 sequences, approximately 17% of them singletons. The receptor was derived from an adult woman with stable Graves' hyperthyroidism. The sequenced material came from peripheral blood. The rearrangement links TRBV9 to TRBJ2-7; 9 bases map to TRBD1. The CDR3 sequence is CASSPRGDRASHEQYF. CDR3 in DNA: TGTGCCAGCAGCCCCAGGGGGGACAGGGCTTCCCACGAGCAGTACTTC.